The rows below give T cell receptor beta chains drawn from one sample of a study of blood T cell repertoires in COVID-19. The method was immunoSEQ multiplex PCR; TCRdb's version includes in-frame clones alone and lacks a portion of them. The sample lists 65,000 to 85,000 clones, roughly 91% seen once, with roughly 19% in the top ten. What was sequenced was peripheral blood. These receptors came from a human donor in a cohort sampled during active COVID-19. Both conserved end residues are part of each CDR3. D genes are given only for firm matches. A row's size may be missing; if present it is once, few, many or a size class.

>.|once|15|TRBJ1-5|TRBV6-5
CAAGARGAARQPQHF
TGTGCCGCGGGGGCCAGGGGCGCAGCGCGGCAGCCCCAGCATTTT
>.|.|13|TRBJ2-1|TRBV6-5
CASSYSASNEQFF
TGTGCCAGCAGTTACTCAGCCTCTAATGAGCAGTTCTTC
>TRBD1|.|14|TRBJ1-2|TRBV9
CASSVGQGNYGYTF
TGTGCCAGCAGCGTTGGACAGGGGAACTATGGCTACACCTTC
>TRBD2|.|15|TRBJ2-7|TRBV5-4
CASSYEGLAVYEQYF
TGTGCCAGCAGCTATGAGGGGCTAGCGGTGTACGAGCAGTACTTC
>TRBD1|few|16|TRBJ2-1|TRBV14
CASRPLGTGAYNEQFF
TGTGCCAGCAGACCTTTGGGGACAGGGGCCTACAATGAGCAGTTCTTC
>TRBD2|.|17|TRBJ2-3|TRBV9
CASSVGTSGGSGNTQYF
TGTGCCAGCAGCGTAGGGACTAGCGGGGGGTCCGGGAATACGCAGTATTTT
>TRBD2|.|15|TRBJ2-5|TRBV9
CASSPTAGGWETQYF
TGTGCCAGCAGCCCCACTGCGGGGGGCTGGGAGACCCAGTACTTC
>TRBD1|.|14|TRBJ2-7|TRBV5-6
CASSLGQGSYEQYF
TGTGCCAGCAGCTTAGGACAGGGGTCGTACGAGCAGTACTTC
>TRBD2|.|17|TRBJ2-3|TRBV5-5
CASSLAPLAGDPDTQYF
TGTGCCAGCAGCTTGGCCCCTCTAGCGGGGGACCCAGATACGCAGTATTTT
>.|.|17|TRBJ2-3|TRBV11-2
CASSVPSGGLNTDTQYF
TGTGCCAGCAGCGTACCCTCTGGCGGACTTAACACAGATACGCAGTATTTT
>TRBD2|.|17|TRBJ2-5|TRBV11-2
CASSLLRPAGGRETQYF
TGTGCCAGCAGCTTACTGCGGCCAGCGGGGGGCCGGGAGACCCAGTACTTC
>.|.|14|TRBJ2-7|TRBV14
CASSQGTASYEQYF
TGTGCCAGCAGCCAGGGGACTGCCTCCTACGAGCAGTACTTC
>.|.|15|TRBJ1-6|TRBV7-2
CASSAPRGNNSPLHF
TGTGCCAGCAGCGCCCCCCGGGGTAATAATTCACCCCTCCACTTT
>TRBD1|.|13|TRBJ1-1|TRBV11-2
CASSLDRNRGAFF
TGTGCCAGCAGCTTAGATAGGAACAGGGGCGCTTTCTTT
>TRBD2|.|12|TRBJ2-1|TRBV7-9
CASSSREGLSFF
TGTGCCAGCAGCTCGAGGGAGGGCCTCTCGTTCTTC
>.|.|16|TRBJ1-1|TRBV5-1
CASSYTGLRINTEAFF
TGCGCCAGCAGCTATACGGGACTCAGGATTAACACTGAAGCTTTCTTT
>.|once|19|TRBJ1-5|TRBV4-1
CASSQDRILGAQGNQPQHF
TGCGCCAGCAGCCAAGATCGAATCTTGGGGGCGCAGGGCAATCAGCCCCAGCATTTT
>TRBD1|.|15|TRBJ2-7|TRBV6-6
CASSQTGQGHGEQYF
TGTGCCAGCAGTCAAACCGGACAGGGGCATGGCGAGCAGTACTTC
>.|once|15|TRBJ1-5|TRBV18
CASSPGQRSNQPQHF
TGTGCCAGCTCACCCGGACAGCGTAGCAATCAGCCCCAGCATTTT
>.|.|16|TRBJ1-3|TRBV6-4
CASSGHGTTSGNTIYF
TGTGCCAGCAGTGGACACGGGACAACCTCTGGAAACACCATATATTTT
>.|.|15|TRBJ2-7|TRBV5-1
CASSRGREAEYEQYF
TGCGCCAGCAGCCGGGGAAGGGAAGCTGAGTACGAGCAGTACTTC
>.|.|15|TRBJ2-6|TRBV28
CASSPDSSGANVLTF
TGTGCCAGCAGCCCGGACAGCTCTGGGGCCAACGTCCTGACTTTC
>TRBD2|.|16|TRBJ2-2|TRBV4-1
CASSQDGGSHTGELFF
TGCGCCAGCAGCCAAGACGGGGGGTCCCACACCGGGGAGCTGTTTTTT
>.|.|15|TRBJ2-1|TRBV5-1
CASSSATEVYNEQFF
TGCGCCAGCAGCTCCGCGACCGAGGTCTACAATGAGCAGTTCTTC
>.|.|15|TRBJ1-3|TRBV5-1
CASSLVSGTGNTIYF
TGCGCCAGCAGCTTGGTTTCAGGGACTGGAAACACCATATATTTT
>.|.|14|TRBJ1-1|TRBV5-1
CASSLGQPNTEAFF
TGCGCCAGCAGCTTGGGACAGCCGAACACTGAAGCTTTCTTT
>.|.|15|TRBJ1-1|TRBV18
CASSPPTAGPLQAFF
TGTGCCAGCTCACCACCTACGGCGGGACCCCTTCAAGCTTTCTTT
>.|.|17|TRBJ2-1|TRBV5-1
CASSPRGRTGLRDEQFF
TGCGCCAGCAGCCCCCGGGGGAGGACTGGGTTGCGGGATGAGCAGTTCTTC
>TRBD2|.|15|TRBJ2-1|TRBV19
CASTAPGLAGDEQFF
TGTGCCAGTACTGCCCCGGGACTAGCGGGAGACGAGCAGTTCTTC
>TRBD2|.|16|TRBJ2-5|TRBV6-4
CASRLRLAGERETQYF
TGTGCCAGCAGGCTTCGACTAGCGGGAGAACGAGAGACCCAGTACTTC
>.|.|16|TRBJ1-5|TRBV7-8
CASSLVTQYSNQPQHF
TGTGCCAGCAGCTTAGTGACACAATATAGCAATCAGCCCCAGCATTTT
>TRBD1|.|15|TRBJ2-7|TRBV9
CASSVGQGATYEQYF
TGTGCCAGCAGCGTAGGACAGGGGGCGACGTACGAGCAGTACTTC
>TRBD1|.|19|TRBJ1-4|TRBV27
CASSPVGYTGQGVGEKLFF
TGTGCCAGCAGTCCCGTAGGTTATACCGGACAGGGGGTCGGTGAAAAACTGTTTTTT
>TRBD1|.|14|TRBJ1-5|TRBV10-3
CAISEGGRGQPQHF
TGTGCCATCAGTGAAGGGGGCAGGGGTCAGCCCCAGCATTTT
>.|.|12|TRBJ2-1|TRBV24-1
CATSGIVGGQFF
TGTGCCACCAGTGGTATTGTTGGAGGGCAGTTCTTC
>TRBD2|few|16|TRBJ2-7|TRBV27
CASSPVSSGRANEQYF
TGTGCCAGCAGTCCCGTATCTAGCGGGAGGGCCAACGAGCAGTACTTC
>.|.|14|TRBJ1-1|TRBV28
CASRLGQLNTEAFF
TGTGCCAGCAGATTAGGACAGCTGAACACTGAAGCTTTCTTT
>.|.|13|TRBJ1-1|TRBV7-8
CASSRDKNTEAFF
TGTGCCAGCAGCCGGGACAAGAACACTGAAGCTTTCTTT
>.|.|15|TRBJ2-2|TRBV4-3
CASSQEDRVTGELFF
TGCGCCAGCAGCCAAGAAGATCGGGTCACCGGGGAGCTGTTTTTT
>.|.|11|TRBJ2-7|TRBV18
CASSPGSEQYF
TGTGCCAGCTCACCAGGCAGCGAGCAGTACTTC
>TRBD1|.|15|TRBJ2-3|TRBV5-5
CASSPDRGGSDTQYF
TGTGCCAGCAGCCCAGACAGGGGTGGTTCAGATACGCAGTATTTT
>TRBD1|.|16|TRBJ1-5|TRBV28
CASSPDRGQGNQPQHF
TGTGCCAGCAGTCCGGACAGGGGGCAAGGAAATCAGCCCCAGCATTTT
>.|.|16|TRBJ1-6|TRBV5-1
CASSLAVLGNGSPLHF
TGCGCCAGCAGCTTGGCCGTCTTGGGCAATGGTTCACCCCTCCACTTT
>TRBD1|.|15|TRBJ1-2|TRBV6-2/TRBV6-3
CASSPDTGVYGGYTF
TGTGCCAGCAGCCCCGATACAGGGGTTTACGGTGGCTACACCTTC
>.|.|15|TRBJ1-1|TRBV7-6
CASTLRAGGNTEAFF
TGTGCCAGCACCCTTAGAGCGGGGGGCAACACTGAAGCTTTCTTT
>.|.|15|TRBJ2-1|TRBV7-6
CASSLTGLSYNEQFF
TGTGCCAGCAGCTTAACGGGTCTCTCCTACAATGAGCAGTTCTTC
>TRBD2|.|18|TRBJ2-2|TRBV6-2/TRBV6-3
CASSYWLAGARGTGELFF
TGTGCCAGCAGTTACTGGCTAGCGGGGGCCCGAGGCACCGGGGAGCTGTTTTTT
>.|.|15|TRBJ2-1|TRBV7-2
CASSLVRRSYNEQFF
TGTGCCAGCAGCTTAGTCCGGAGATCCTACAATGAGCAGTTCTTC
>TRBD2|.|15|TRBJ2-7|TRBV28
CASSLGTSDLYEQYF
TGTGCCAGCAGTTTGGGGACTAGCGATCTTTACGAGCAGTACTTC